These 9 T cell receptor beta chains were sequenced from one sample in a study of post-analysis software for immune sequencing data. Study-level points and caveats: A few TRBV segments appeared more often in patients than in controls, and TRBV5-6, TRBV5-1 and TRBV20-1 were among these.

Antigens for these TCRs are unknown. Unique molecular identifiers tagged the TCR beta cDNA libraries. TCRdb fed the PCR reads into MiXCR, producing one record per CDR3 protein. The table lists around 180,000 distinct CDR3 sequences, about 29% of them singletons. The source material was blood. These receptors were taken from a girl aged 5 to 17 with multiple sclerosis.

CDR3 in amino acids: CASSPRWFADNEQFF. In nucleotides, the CDR3 is TGTGCCAGCAGCCCAAGGTGGTTCGCGGACAATGAGCAGTTCTTC. The chain is built from TRBV11-1 and TRBJ2-1; D remains unclear. Trimming pared 5 bases from V and 5 bases from J, leaving 16 bases between. CDR3 size: 15 residues. The germline V gene encodes CDR1 SGHAT and CDR2 FQDESV (reference sequence).

The chain links TRBV12-3 or TRBV12-4 to TRBJ1-1; D not certain. This CDR3 spans 12 amino acids. Trimming took off 5 bases at V and 7 bases at J, with 11 bases between the two ends. The CDR3 DNA reads TGTGCCAGCAGTCAATCCAGGTATGAAGCTTTCTTT. Encoded protein: CASSQSRYEAFF.

A word on this clonotype: One end of the junction does not line up with germline, which may come from a read error. The V gene is TRBV12-3 or TRBV12-4, the J gene TRBJ2-2; possible D gene TRBD2, 7 bases. The CDR3 has 14 amino acids. CDR3 nucleotides: TGTGCCAGCAGTTCCCCGGGGGGCACCGGGGAGCGGTTTTTT. Its translation: CASSSPGGTGERFF.

The chain carries TRBV6-5 and TRBJ2-1; 11 nucleotides match TRBD2. The CDR3 has 15 amino acids. V shed 2 bases and J 7 bases; nucleotides not matched to a gene: 4. Germline CDR1 reads MNHEY; CDR2 reads SVGAGI. In nucleotides, the CDR3 is TGTGCCAGCAGTTACAGTCTAGCGGGGGGTAATGAGCAGTTCTTC. Protein product: CASSYSLAGGNEQFF.

This clonotype showed up many times. CDR3 protein: CASSSAGGNYNEQFF. The CDR3 region has the DNA TGCGCCAGCAGCTCGGCGGGAGGAAACTACAATGAGCAGTTCTTC. The rearrangement uses TRBV5-1 and TRBJ2-1; 8 nucleotides match TRBD2. This CDR3 is 15 amino acids long. The germline CDR1 and CDR2 sequences are SGHRS and YFSETQ. J lost 3 bases, V lost 3 bases, and 5 bases had no gene match.

The chain carries TRBV19 and TRBJ2-1; 10 bases map to TRBD2. Germline V gene lookup returns CDR1 LNHDA and CDR2 SQIVND (reference sequence). With 7 bases clipped from V and 10 bases from J, the junction kept 10 bases outside the gene matches. The CDR3 extends over 14 amino acids. The CDR3 DNA is TGTGCCAGTAATCAACTAGCGGGGACCAAGGAGCAGTTCTTC. Translation gives CASNQLAGTKEQFF.

Regarding this clonotype: Being one base from a much bigger clone, this may be a read error. V gene TRBV29-1 combines with J gene TRBJ1-2; TRBD1 is a possible D gene (5 bases). The length of the CDR3 is 14 residues. Germline V gene data show CDR1 as SQVTM and CDR2 as ANQGSEA. Trimming stripped 7 bases from V and 8 bases from J, with 23 bases between. The CDR3 coding sequence is TGCAGCGACCAATCGGACGGGGCGGGCGGAGGCTACACCTTC. Its protein is CSDQSDGAGGGYTF.

The chain recombines TRBV7-6 with TRBJ2-1; 9 bases fit TRBD2. Per the germline V gene, CDR1 is SGHVS and CDR2 is FNYEAQ. J lost 4 bases, V lost 5 bases, and 9 bases had no gene match. There are 16 residues in the CDR3. For the CDR3, the DNA is TGTGCCAGCAGCCCCGTCCTAGCGGGACTATACAATGAGCAGTTCTTC. It encodes CASSPVLAGLYNEQFF.

In regard to this clonotype: One end of the junction does not line up with germline, which may come from a read error. V usage is TRBV29-1 and J usage is TRBJ1-1; unclear D gene. Germline CDR1 SQVTM, CDR2 ANQGSEA. This CDR3 spans 13 amino acids. The CDR3 DNA follows: TGCAGCGTTGACCCCGGACTGAAGACTGTAGCTTTCTTT. Its translation is CSVDPGLKTVAFF. The full variable domain, in which reference TRBV29-1 and TRBJ1-1 provide the parts outside the CDR3, is SAVISQKPSRDICQRGTSLTIQCQVDSQVTMMFWYRQQPGQSLTLIATANQGSEATYESGFVIDKFPISRPNLTFSTLTVSNMSPEDSSIYLCSVDPGLKTVAFFGQGTRLTVV.